This T cell receptor beta chain was identified during a study of blood T cell repertoires in COVID-19. Turning to the study itself: The study drew acute and convalescent COVID-19 samples from the United States, Italy and Spain.

The method was immunoSEQ multiplex PCR; TCRdb's version includes in-frame clones alone and lacks a portion of them. The sample gives hundreds of thousands of clones, 89% of which show up once; around a tenth is in the top ten. Grouping used clinical history reported by participants in a survey and questionnaire. The specimen was PBMCs or T cells enriched from blood (not recorded which). The clonotype originates from a woman aged 35 to 49 who had recovered from COVID-19.

CDR3 protein: CSARDPGIQYF. CDR3 nucleotides: TGCAGTGCTAGAGATCCCGGGATCCAGTACTTC. J is TRBJ2-5 and V is TRBV20-1; maybe TRBD2 (5 bases). The germline CDR1 and CDR2 sequences are DFQATT and SNEGSKA (reference sequence). V was clipped by 0 bases and J by 10 bases, with 9 bases between them. The CDR3 loop spans 11 amino acids.